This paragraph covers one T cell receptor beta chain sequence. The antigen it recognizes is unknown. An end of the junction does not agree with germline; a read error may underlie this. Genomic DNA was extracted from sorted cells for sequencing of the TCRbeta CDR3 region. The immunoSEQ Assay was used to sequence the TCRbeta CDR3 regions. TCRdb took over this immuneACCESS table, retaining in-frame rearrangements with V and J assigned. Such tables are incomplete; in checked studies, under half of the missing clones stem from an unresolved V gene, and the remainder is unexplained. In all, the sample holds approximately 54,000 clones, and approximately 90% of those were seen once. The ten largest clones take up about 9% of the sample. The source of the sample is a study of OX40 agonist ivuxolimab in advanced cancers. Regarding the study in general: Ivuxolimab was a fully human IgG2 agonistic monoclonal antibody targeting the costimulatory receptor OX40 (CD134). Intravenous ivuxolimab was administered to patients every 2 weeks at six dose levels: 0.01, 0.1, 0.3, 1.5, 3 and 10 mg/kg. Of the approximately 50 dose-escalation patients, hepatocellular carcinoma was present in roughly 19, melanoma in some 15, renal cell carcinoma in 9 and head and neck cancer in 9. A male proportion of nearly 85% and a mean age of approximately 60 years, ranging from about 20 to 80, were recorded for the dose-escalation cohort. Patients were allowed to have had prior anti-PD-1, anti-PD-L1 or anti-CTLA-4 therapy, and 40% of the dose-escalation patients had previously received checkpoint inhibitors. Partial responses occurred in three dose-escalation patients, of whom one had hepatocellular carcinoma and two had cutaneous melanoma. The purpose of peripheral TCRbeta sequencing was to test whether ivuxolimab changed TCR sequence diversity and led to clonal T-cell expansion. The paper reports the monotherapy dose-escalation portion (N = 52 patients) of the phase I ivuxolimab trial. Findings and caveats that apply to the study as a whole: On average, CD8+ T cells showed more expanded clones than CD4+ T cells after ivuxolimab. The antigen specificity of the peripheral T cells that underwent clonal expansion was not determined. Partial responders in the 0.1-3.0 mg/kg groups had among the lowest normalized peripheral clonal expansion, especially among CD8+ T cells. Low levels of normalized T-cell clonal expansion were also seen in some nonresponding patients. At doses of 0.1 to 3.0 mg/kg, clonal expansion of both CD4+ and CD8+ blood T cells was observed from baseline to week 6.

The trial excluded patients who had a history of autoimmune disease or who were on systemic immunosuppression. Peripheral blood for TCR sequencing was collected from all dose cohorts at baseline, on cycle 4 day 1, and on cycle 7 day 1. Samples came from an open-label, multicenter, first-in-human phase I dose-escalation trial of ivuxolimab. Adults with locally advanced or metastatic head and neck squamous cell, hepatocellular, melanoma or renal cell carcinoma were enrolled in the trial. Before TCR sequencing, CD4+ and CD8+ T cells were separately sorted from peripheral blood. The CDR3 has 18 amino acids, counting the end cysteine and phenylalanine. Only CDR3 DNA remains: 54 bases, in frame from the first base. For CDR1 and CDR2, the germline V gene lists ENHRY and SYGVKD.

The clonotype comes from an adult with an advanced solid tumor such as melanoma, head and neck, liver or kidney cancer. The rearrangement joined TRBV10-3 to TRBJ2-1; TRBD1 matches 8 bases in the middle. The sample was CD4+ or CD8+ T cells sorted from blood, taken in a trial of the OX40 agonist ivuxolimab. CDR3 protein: CAFSSTLPRGLSYNEQFF. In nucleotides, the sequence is TGTGCCTTCAGCAGTACCCTTCCCAGGGGGCTCTCCTACAATGAGCAGTTCTTC.